The 8 T cell receptor beta chains given below trace back to one sample, sequenced in a study of shared clonotypes between healthy human individuals. This table comes from immunoSEQ multiplex PCR, and its TCRdb copy is limited to in-frame clones, with some not included. The sample shows some 2 million clones, 85% to 95% of them seen only once. The sequenced material came from naive CD4+ T cells sorted from blood. Described subset: CD45RA+ positively selected. Receptors were obtained from a man in his late teens or twenties in good health.

V and J are TRBV4-1 and TRBJ2-3; weak D call: TRBD2 (7 bases). Trimming took 4 bases from V and 5 from J, leaving 13 bases between them. This CDR3 is built from 14 residues. Per germline, CDR1 MGHRA and CDR2 YSYEKL. CDR3 sequence reads: CASSLGGAIDTQYF. The CDR3 bases are TGCGCCAGCAGCCTAGGGGGGGCCATAGATACGCAGTATTTT.

The rearrangement joins TRBV2 to TRBJ2-7; TRBD1 matches at 8 bases. Per the germline V gene, CDR1 is SNHLY and CDR2 is FYNNEI. J lost 2 bases, V lost 6 bases, and 6 bases had no gene match. The CDR3 loop spans 14 amino acids. In nucleotides, the CDR3 is TGTGCCAGCAGCCCCCTGGACAGGGCCTACGAGCAGTACTTC. Protein product: CASSPLDRAYEQYF.

The gene calls are TRBV10-3 and TRBJ1-4; the D gene is possibly TRBD1 (6 bases). The CDR3 runs to 14 residues. The V and J ends lost 10 bases and 7 bases respectively, with 19 bases between them. The V gene's germline CDR1 is ENHRY and CDR2 SYGVKD. CDR3 in DNA: TGTGCCACCGCTCCCGGGGGGGCAAGTGAAAAACTGTTTTTT. It codes for CATAPGGASEKLFF.

This chain uses TRBV7-9 with TRBJ1-2; TRBD1 might be the D (5 bases). Germline lookup yields CDR1 SEHNR and CDR2 FQNEAQ (reference sequence). The CDR3 is made up of 14 amino acids. The V end lost 1 base, the J end lost 2 bases, and 8 bases lay between the germline ends. Here the CDR3 DNA reads TGTGCCAGCAGCTTAGTACGGACAAACTATGGCTACACCTTC. Residues: CASSLVRTNYGYTF.

This clone was found a few times. In the same sample, other DNA sequences code for this CDR3. The chain uses TRBV11-2 and TRBJ2-7, with D uncertain. V was pared by 5 bases and J by 2 bases, with 4 bases between. CDR3 length: 11 amino acids. Germline CDR1 and CDR2: SGHAT and FQNNGV. CDR3: CASSRAYEQYF. The DNA of the CDR3 is TGTGCCAGCAGCCGAGCCTACGAGCAGTACTTC.

This clone was seen only a few times. V gene TRBV10-2 combines with J gene TRBJ2-5, with 10 bases lining up with TRBD1. The J call may be in error: the DNA end matches TRBJ2-7 better. The CDR3 length is 13 residues. Per the germline V gene, CDR1 is WSHSY and CDR2 is SAAADI. CDR3: CATRQGASYEQYF. The CDR3 nucleotides read TGCGCCACCCGACAGGGGGCATCCTACGAGCAGTACTTC.

The genes are TRBV6-6 and TRBJ2-7; the match to TRBD2 covers 13 bases. This CDR3 region has 13 residues. V lost 6 bases to trimming and J lost 6 bases; unmatched junction nucleotides: 2. Germline CDR1 and CDR2: MNHNY and SVGAGI (reference sequence). The DNA of the CDR3 is TGTGCCAGCAGGACTAGCGGGGGGCTCGAGCAGTACTTC. This translates into CASRTSGGLEQYF.

A note on this clone: Other DNA sequences from this sample encode an identical CDR3 as well. The V call is TRBV27, the J call TRBJ1-1; D is unresolved. Looked up from germline, CDR1 is MNHEY and CDR2 is SMNVEV (reference sequence). The CDR3 contains 14 residues. The V gene lost 2 bases and the J gene lost 1 base, with 8 bases spanning the gap. The chain's CDR3 is CASSLRGGNTEAFF. In nucleotides, the CDR3 is TGTGCCAGCAGTTTAAGAGGCGGGAACACTGAAGCTTTCTTT.